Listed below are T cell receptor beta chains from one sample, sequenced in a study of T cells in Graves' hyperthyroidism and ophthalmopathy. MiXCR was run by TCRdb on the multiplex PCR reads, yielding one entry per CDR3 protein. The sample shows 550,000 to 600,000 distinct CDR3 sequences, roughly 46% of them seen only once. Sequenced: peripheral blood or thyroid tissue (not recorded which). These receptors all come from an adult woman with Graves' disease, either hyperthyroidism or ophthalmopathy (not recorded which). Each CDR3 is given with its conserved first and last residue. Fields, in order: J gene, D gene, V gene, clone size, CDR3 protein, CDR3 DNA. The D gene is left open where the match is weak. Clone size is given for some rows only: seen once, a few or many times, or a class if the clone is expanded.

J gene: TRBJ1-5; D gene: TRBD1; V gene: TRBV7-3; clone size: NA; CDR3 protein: CASSLTGGGGNQPQHF; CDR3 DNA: TGTGCCAGCAGCTTAACAGGGGGCGGTGGTAATCAGCCCCAGCATTTT
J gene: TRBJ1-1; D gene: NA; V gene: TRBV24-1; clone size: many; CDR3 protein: CATRIGLNTEAFF; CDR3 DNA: TGTGCCACCAGGATTGGGTTGAACACTGAAGCTTTCTTT
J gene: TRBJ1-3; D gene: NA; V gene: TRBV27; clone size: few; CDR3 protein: CASSAGGTGNTIYF; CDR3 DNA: TGTGCCAGCTCGGCGGGAGGAACTGGAAACACCATATATTTT
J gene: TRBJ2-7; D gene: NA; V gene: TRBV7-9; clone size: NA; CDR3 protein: CASTLGGRYEQYF; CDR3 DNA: TGTGCCAGCACTCTGGGGGGCAGGTACGAGCAGTACTTC
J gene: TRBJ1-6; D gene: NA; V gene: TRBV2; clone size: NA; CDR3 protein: CASSERGWSNQPLHF; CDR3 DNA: TGTGCCAGCAGTGAACGGGGTTGGAGCAATCAGCCCCTCCACTTT
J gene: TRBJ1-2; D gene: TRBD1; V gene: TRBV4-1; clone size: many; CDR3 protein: CASSQDRGGASGYTF; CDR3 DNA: TGCGCCAGCAGCCAAGATCGAGGGGGCGCGTCCGGCTACACCTTC
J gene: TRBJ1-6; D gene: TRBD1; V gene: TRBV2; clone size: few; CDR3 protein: CASSEGQVASPLHF; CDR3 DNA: TGTGCCAGCAGTGAGGGACAGGTTGCGTCACCCCTCCACTTT
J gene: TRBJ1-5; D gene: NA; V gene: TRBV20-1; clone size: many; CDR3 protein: CSAVRGGVPNQPQHF; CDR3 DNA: TGCAGTGCTGTTCGTGGGGGAGTCCCCAATCAGCCCCAGCATTTT
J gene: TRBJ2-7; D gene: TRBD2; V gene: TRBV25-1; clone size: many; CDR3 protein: CASSDYGRNHEQYF; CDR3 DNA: TGTGCCAGCAGTGATTACGGGAGGAATCACGAGCAGTACTTC
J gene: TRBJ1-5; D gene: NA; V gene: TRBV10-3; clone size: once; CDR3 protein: CAISETDYSNQPQHF; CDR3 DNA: TGTGCCATCAGTGAGACGGACTATAGCAATCAGCCCCAGCATTTT
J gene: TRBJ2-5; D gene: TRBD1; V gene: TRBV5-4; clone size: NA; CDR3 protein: CASSATGTGDETQYF; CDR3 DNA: TGTGCCAGCAGCGCTACCGGGACAGGGGACGAGACCCAGTACTTC
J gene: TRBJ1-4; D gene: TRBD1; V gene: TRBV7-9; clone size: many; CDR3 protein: CASSPYGTEINEKLFF; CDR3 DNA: TGTGCCAGCAGCCCCTATGGGACAGAGATTAATGAAAAACTGTTTTTT
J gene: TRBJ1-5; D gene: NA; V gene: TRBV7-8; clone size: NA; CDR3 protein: CASSFRAVQPQHF; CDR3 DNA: TGTGCCAGCAGCTTCAGGGCAGTGCAGCCCCAGCATTTT